The next 10 T cell receptor beta chains were all read from a single sample in a study of CXCR3-negative and CXCR3-positive naive CD8 T cells (dated by TCRdb to the late 2010s). Broader findings and caveats from the paper: Compared with CXCR3-negative naive cells, CXCR3-positive naive cells had TRB CDR3s with higher hydrophobicity (lower Kidera factor 4), lower energy, and higher strength and volume indices.

Their target antigens are unknown. Instrument used: NextSeq 550. The Human TCR Profiling Kit (MiLaboratory) was used to make UMI-labeled 5' RACE TRB cDNA libraries. The reads underwent TCRdb reprocessing, giving one record for each CDR3 protein sequence and no DNA. The record for this sample contains under 75,000 distinct CDR3 sequences. The ten top clones hold 0.7% to 0.95% of the sample. Source material: naive CXCR3+ CD8+ T cells from blood. The label giving this sample's cell subset or site can be read as: CD45RO-CCR7+CD27+CD95- naive CD8+ T cells expressing CXCR3 (TNR3+). These receptors were taken from a human donor in good health. Some clones in this sample may be carry-over from other donors' samples.

This chain uses TRBV10-3 with TRBJ2-1; absent DNA, TCRdb's TRBD2 call cannot be checked. The CDR3 has 16 amino acids. From germline, CDR1 is ENHRY and CDR2 SYGVKD. CDR3 amino acids: CAISEMEAGNVNEQFF.

J is TRBJ1-5 and V is TRBV5-6. The CDR3 is 16 residues long. Germline loops: CDR1 SGHDT, CDR2 YYEEEE. This CDR3 reads CASSLGTAGGNQPQHF. The full variable domain, rest sourced from reference TRBV5-6 and TRBJ1-5, is DAGVTQSPTHLIKTRGQQVTLRCSPKSGHDTVSWYQQALGQGPQFIFQYYEEEERQRGNFPDRFSGHQFPNYSSELNVNALLLGDSALYLCASSLGTAGGNQPQHFGDGTRLSIL.

This chain uses TRBV29-1 with TRBJ2-3; TCRdb selects TRBD1, and the lack of DNA leaves this call unchecked. The CDR3 extends over 15 amino acids. Germline V gene lookup returns CDR1 SQVTM and CDR2 ANQGSEA. This CDR3 is CIPIWGAWSTDTQYF.

The chain employs TRBV7-2 and TRBJ1-5; TCRdb picks TRBD1, but there is no DNA to check that call. CDR1 SGHTA and CDR2 FQGNSA come from the germline V gene. The CDR3 has 15 residues. CDR3 in amino acids: CASSLVTGSGGPQHF. The full variable domain, rest sourced from reference TRBV7-2 and TRBJ1-5, is GAGVSQSPSNKVTEKGKDVELRCDPISGHTALYWYRQSLGQGLEFLIYFQGNSAPDKSGLPSDRFSAERTGGSVSTLTIQRTQQEDSAVYLCASSLVTGSGGPQHFGDGTRLSIL.

The CDR3 here is CASSLEGGRAADTQYF. The chain employs TRBV7-8 and TRBJ2-3; the D call from TCRdb, TRBD2, cannot be confirmed without DNA. The CDR3 is 16 amino acids. Germline values: CDR1 SGHVS, CDR2 FQNEAQ.

The rearrangement joins TRBV29-1 to TRBJ2-1; the D call from TCRdb, TRBD2, cannot be confirmed without DNA. The V gene's germline CDR1 is SQVTM and CDR2 ANQGSEA. This CDR3 is 15 amino acids long. CDR3 amino acids: CSVEWRFDSYNVQFF.

This rearrangement joins TRBV7-7 to TRBJ2-1; TCRdb calls TRBD2, which cannot be checked without DNA. The germline CDR1 and CDR2 sequences are SSHAT and FNYEAQ (reference sequence). CDR3 length equals 17 residues. The CDR3 sequence: CASSPSTLAGGPGEQFF.

The chain is built from TRBV4-3 and TRBJ1-1; TCRdb designates TRBD1, a call that cannot be tested without DNA. The CDR3 spans 16 residues. Germline lookup yields CDR1 LGHNA and CDR2 YSLEER. The CDR3 protein is CASSQGTGPMNTEAFF.

V is TRBV29-1 and J is TRBJ2-7. This CDR3 contains 13 residues. Germline V gene data show CDR1 as SQVTM and CDR2 as ANQGSEA. The CDR3 sequence: CSVESKSSYEQYF.

The gene calls are TRBV7-9 and TRBJ2-7; TCRdb picks TRBD1, but there is no DNA to check that call. The V gene's germline CDR1 is SEHNR and CDR2 FQNEAQ (reference sequence). The CDR3 is 15 residues long. The CDR3 here is CASSSIGPDSYEQYF.